This TCR beta chain was sequenced in a study of OX40 agonist ivuxolimab in advanced cancers. About the investigation overall: Ivuxolimab was an agonistic, fully human IgG2 monoclonal antibody directed against OX40 (CD134), a costimulatory receptor. Intravenous ivuxolimab was administered to patients every 2 weeks at six dose levels: 0.01, 0.1, 0.3, 1.5, 3 and 10 mg/kg. Of the approximately 50 dose-escalation patients, hepatocellular carcinoma was present in around 19, melanoma in approximately 15, renal cell carcinoma in 9 and head and neck cancer in 9. In the dose-escalation cohort, over 65% of patients were male, and the mean age was approximately 60 years, with a range of about 23 to 90. Prior anti-PD-1, anti-PD-L1 or anti-CTLA-4 therapy was permitted, and checkpoint inhibitors had been received by roughly 42% of dose-escalation patients. Partial responses occurred in three dose-escalation patients: two with cutaneous melanoma and one with hepatocellular carcinoma. The purpose of peripheral TCRbeta sequencing was to test whether ivuxolimab changed TCR sequence diversity and led to clonal T-cell expansion. The paper reports the monotherapy dose-escalation portion (N of about 54 patients) of the phase I ivuxolimab trial.

Genomic DNA was isolated from the sorted cells so that the TCRbeta CDR3 region could be sequenced. The immunoSEQ Assay was used to sequence the TCRbeta CDR3 regions. Drawn from immuneACCESS, this table holds only the in-frame rearrangements with V and J called that TCRdb kept. Clones are partly lost; checked studies trace under half to an unresolved V gene and leave the rest unexplained. Across this sample there are more than 9,500 clones, with approximately 80% seen only once. The ten largest clones capture about 14% of the sample. The trial excluded patients who had a history of autoimmune disease or who were on systemic immunosuppression. Peripheral blood for TCR sequencing was collected from all dose cohorts at baseline, on cycle 4 day 1, and on cycle 7 day 1. The samples were taken from a phase I, first-in-human, multicenter, open-label dose-escalation trial of ivuxolimab. Adults with locally advanced or metastatic melanoma, renal cell, hepatocellular, or head and neck squamous cell carcinoma were enrolled in the trial. Before TCR sequencing, CD4+ T cells and CD8+ T cells from peripheral blood were sorted into separate populations.

V loses 3 bases, J loses 8 bases, and the germline ends lie 8 bases apart. CDR1 and CDR2 (SNHLY, FYNNEI) derive from the germline V gene. Taken from cysteine to phenylalanine, the CDR3 has 12 residues. Only the CDR3 part of the read is kept: 36 bases, read in frame from the first base. Results the study describes overall, beyond this receptor: After ivuxolimab, more expanded clones were found on average in CD8+ T cells than in CD4+ T cells. At doses from 0.1 to 3.0 mg/kg, clonal expansion was seen in both CD4+ and CD8+ blood T cells between baseline and week 6. Partial responders in the 0.1-3.0 mg/kg groups had among the lowest normalized peripheral clonal expansion, especially among CD8+ T cells. Which antigens the clonally expanded peripheral T cells were specific for was not determined. Low levels of normalized T-cell clonal expansion were also shown by some nonresponding patients.

With regard to this clone: The antigen it recognizes is unknown. Base-call qualities are not available, and no considerably larger clone is one nucleotide away.

This sequence originates from an adult with an advanced solid tumor such as melanoma, head and neck, liver or kidney cancer. The sequence links TRBV2 to TRBJ1-5; too little of a D gene remains to name it. The starting material was CD4+ or CD8+ T cells sorted from blood, obtained in a trial of the OX40 agonist ivuxolimab. CDR3 region: CASSDRNEPQHF. In nucleotides, the sequence is TGTGCCAGCAGTGACAGGAATGAGCCCCAGCATTTT.